This T cell receptor (beta chain) was captured in a study of shared clonotypes between healthy human individuals. Whole-study results and caveats: Enrolling few donors narrowed the genetic and exposure-history diversity that was represented. Generation probabilities were higher for clonotypes shared across all four sorted-subset donors than for unshared ones.

Points on this clone: Its antigen is currently unknown. Other DNA sequences in the sample encode the same CDR3.

Only CD45RO-negative cells positively selected for CCR7 counted as naive CD8 cells, so terminally differentiated effector memory CD45RA+ cells were excluded. Original handling: ImmunoSEQ gave junction-only sequences without quality scores, so filtering differed. Assay: immunoSEQ multiplex PCR; the TCRdb copy retains only in-frame clones and omits some. V, J and clone size were drawn from that table, and D and trimming were deduced from the DNA. Altogether almost 700,000 clones are present, 90% to 95% being singletons, with the ten largest covering approximately 22%. The germline CDR1 and CDR2 sequences are SGHRS and YFSETQ. Trimming removed 1 base at V and 6 bases at J, with 17 bases between. The CDR3 loop spans 16 amino acids.

The receptor was derived from a man aged 30 to 39 in good health. Sequenced material: naive CD8+ T cells sorted from blood. This chain uses TRBV5-1 with TRBJ2-4, with D possibly TRBD2 on 6 matching bases. CDR3 nucleotide sequence: TGCGCCAGCAGCTTGTCTTTCCTACTAGCAGGAAACATTCAGTACTTC. Its translation is CASSLSFLLAGNIQYF.